One sample yielded the 13 T cell receptor beta chains listed below, sequenced in a study of blood T cell repertoires in COVID-19. Repertoires were generated with immunoSEQ multiplex PCR, while TCRdb's copy carries only in-frame clones and drops some. The repertoire consists of over 200,000 clones, with just under 90% occurring once and the leading ten covering about 4%. The sequenced sample was PBMCs or T cells enriched from blood (not recorded which). The origin of the receptors is a woman aged 25 to 39 with acute COVID-19.

V usage is TRBV9 and J usage is TRBJ1-1; D is perhaps TRBD1 (6 bases). V was cut by 3 bases and J by 3 bases, with 12 bases left in between. The CDR3 has 14 amino acids. Germline V CDR1 and CDR2: SGDLS, YYNGEE. The DNA of the CDR3 is TGTGCCAGCAGCGCCCTCAGGGGTGACACTGAAGCTTTCTTT. Encoded protein: CASSALRGDTEAFF.

The genes are TRBV5-1 and TRBJ1-4, with 9 bases matching TRBD1. The CDR3 contains 15 residues. The germline V gene has CDR1 SGHRS and CDR2 YFSETQ. J was trimmed by 3 bases and V by 3 bases; bases with no gene match: 3. This chain's CDR3 is CASSYRGPANEKLFF. As DNA, the CDR3 is TGCGCCAGCAGCTACAGGGGGCCGGCTAATGAAAAACTGTTTTTT.

The V call is TRBV5-6, the J call TRBJ2-7; the match to TRBD1 covers 7 bases. The germline V gene encodes CDR1 SGHDT and CDR2 YYEEEE. After removal of 7 bases from V and 2 bases from J, the junction contained 6 bases not matched to a gene. There are 13 residues in the CDR3. CDR3 sequence (DNA): TGTGCCAGCCACAGGGGTCCCACCTACGAGCAGTACTTC. It yields the protein CASHRGPTYEQYF.

The genes are TRBV30 and TRBJ1-1, with a tentative D call TRBD1 (6 bases). The CDR3 runs to 13 residues. Germline lookup yields CDR1 GTSNPN and CDR2 SVGIG (reference sequence). The V end was cut by 8 bases, the J end by 1 base, with 14 bases between. CDR3 coding DNA: TGTGCCAAAACGAGGACAGAGAACACTGAAGCTTTCTTT. Translated: CAKTRTENTEAFF.

This clone appeared a few times. The chain uses TRBV11-2 and TRBJ2-1; D perhaps matches TRBD1 (6 bases). Germline assignment: CDR1 SGHAT and CDR2 FQNNGV. V gave up 2 bases and J gave up 2 bases, with 13 bases separating them. CDR3 size: 16 residues. DNA of the CDR3: TGTGCCAGCAGCTTACTTCAGGGGTTTCCCTACAATGAGCAGTTCTTC. It is translated as CASSLLQGFPYNEQFF.

V gene TRBV30 combines with J gene TRBJ1-2; no definite D call. The length of the CDR3 is 13 residues. V lost 3 bases to trimming and J lost 4 bases, with 12 bases between them. Per the germline V gene, CDR1 is GTSNPN and CDR2 is SVGIG (reference sequence). The CDR3 here is CAWSRAGGYGYTF. CDR3 in DNA: TGTGCCTGGAGCCGGGCCGGAGGCTATGGCTACACCTTC.

This chain uses TRBV10-3 with TRBJ2-3; tentative D call: TRBD1 (6 bases). V lost 2 bases to trimming and J lost 1 base, with 10 bases between them. From germline, CDR1 is ENHRY and CDR2 SYGVKD. The length of the CDR3 is 15 residues. CDR3 sequence reads: CAISEQPGGTDTQYF. The CDR3 nucleotides read TGTGCCATCAGTGAGCAACCAGGGGGCACAGATACGCAGTATTTT.

The CDR3 DNA is TGTGCCAGCAGCACAGGACAGGGCTTGCGAGAGACCCAGTACTTC. Translated: CASSTGQGLRETQYF. The rearrangement uses TRBV9 and TRBJ2-5, with 8 bases aligning to TRBD1. CDR1 and CDR2 (germline): SGDLS, YYNGEE. The CDR3 runs to 15 residues. Trimming cost V 4 bases and J 4 bases; bases outside gene matches: 9.

V is TRBV6-5 and J is TRBJ1-1; D not resolved. In germline, CDR1 is MNHEY, CDR2 SVGAGI. The CDR3 totals 15 residues. The germline V and J ends were trimmed by 4 bases and 6 bases, with 18 bases remaining between them. The DNA of the CDR3 is TGTGCCAGCAGTTCCCCAAGAGTCAGCGGGTCTGAAGCTTTCTTT. Its translation: CASSSPRVSGSEAFF.

This chain uses TRBV5-1 with TRBJ1-4, with TRBD1 identical over 7 bases. The CDR3 sequence is 15 residues long. V gave up 0 bases and J gave up 3 bases; unmatched junction bases: 2. The V gene's germline CDR1 is SGHRS and CDR2 YFSETQ. The CDR3 loop is CASSLARGANEKLFF. CDR3 nucleotide sequence: TGCGCCAGCAGCTTGGCCAGGGGGGCTAATGAAAAACTGTTTTTT.

This rearrangement joins TRBV25-1 to TRBJ2-1; TRBD2 agrees at 9 bases. The germline gives CDR1 MGHDK, CDR2 SYGVNS. CDR3 length equals 16 residues. V was pared by 5 bases and J by 8 bases, with 13 bases of the junction left unmatched. DNA of the CDR3: TGTGCCAGCAGTCCTCAAAAGGGGCGGGGGGGAGATGAGCAGTTCTTC. This codes for CASSPQKGRGGDEQFF.

The genes are TRBV27 and TRBJ2-1; tentative D call: TRBD2 (5 bases). The CDR3 consists of 13 residues. Per germline, CDR1 MNHEY and CDR2 SMNVEV (reference sequence). The germline V and J ends were trimmed by 2 bases and 7 bases, with 9 bases remaining between them. CDR3 in amino acids: CASSLRRMNEQFF. The CDR3 DNA reads TGTGCCAGCAGTTTAAGGAGGATGAATGAGCAGTTCTTC.

The V and J genes are TRBV7-9 and TRBJ1-4; 7 nucleotides match TRBD1. The length of the CDR3 is 16 residues. CDR1 is SEHNR and CDR2 is FQNEAQ in the germline V gene (reference sequence). The trim removed 4 bases at V and 10 bases at J, leaving 15 bases unmatched. The CDR3 coding sequence is TGTGCCAGCAGCTCTACCGGGACAGTGGAACGGGGAAAACTGTTTTTT. Translating gives CASSSTGTVERGKLFF.